The 5 T cell receptor beta chains given below trace back to one sample, sequenced in a study of cytomegalovirus exposure and HLA in healthy donors. The PCR contained 60 Vbeta and 13 Jbeta primers. The data were produced by immunoSEQ multiplex PCR, yet TCRdb's version contains in-frame clones alone and is incomplete. The data show around 170,000 clones, with around 80% seen just once and 1.3% to 1.5% held by the top ten. Sequencing was done on a sample of PBMCs. All receptors come from a girl between 10 and 17 years old in good health and CMV-seropositive.

V usage is TRBV13 and J usage is TRBJ2-5; D unclear. Trimming removed 3 bases from V and 4 bases from J, with 15 bases in between. The CDR3 is 15 amino acids. The germline gives CDR1 PRHDT, CDR2 FYEKMQ (reference sequence). The CDR3 sequence: CASSFRPTRGETQYF. The CDR3 DNA reads as TGTGCCAGCAGCTTCCGTCCCACCCGCGGAGAGACCCAGTACTTC.

V usage is TRBV11-2 and J usage is TRBJ2-7; perhaps TRBD2 as D (5 bases). This CDR3 has 16 amino acids. V lost 5 bases to trimming and J lost 4 bases, with 21 bases between them. The germline V gene encodes CDR1 SGHAT and CDR2 FQNNGV. Here the CDR3 DNA reads TGTGCCAGCAGCCACGTGCGAGGTGGCAAGCGGTACGAGCAGTACTTC. It codes for CASSHVRGGKRYEQYF.

This clone has only a few counts. The chain links TRBV5-1 to TRBJ2-1, with 9 bases identical to TRBD2. The CDR3 consists of 15 residues. Germline values: CDR1 SGHRS, CDR2 YFSETQ. The junction had 5 bases not matched to a gene; V was cut back by 3 bases and J by 4 bases. CDR3 residues: CASSWGLAEYNEQFF. The CDR3 DNA sequence: TGCGCCAGCAGCTGGGGACTAGCAGAGTACAATGAGCAGTTCTTC.

The V gene is TRBV25-1, the J gene TRBJ1-1; unclear D gene. Germline V CDR1 and CDR2: MGHDK, SYGVNS. The CDR3 is made up of 13 amino acids. Trimming took off 5 bases at V and 2 bases at J, with 9 bases between the two ends. CDR3 residues: CASSLQRNTEAFF. Written as DNA, the CDR3 is TGTGCCAGCAGTCTACAGAGAAACACTGAAGCTTTCTTT.

The V gene is TRBV4-2, the J gene TRBJ1-1, with unresolved D. The CDR3 is 13 residues long. V lost 4 bases, J lost 0 bases, and 6 bases lay in between. Germline V gene sequence: CDR1 LGHNA, CDR2 YNFKEQ. For the CDR3, the DNA is TGTGCCAGCAGCCCGTTAATGAACACTGAAGCTTTCTTT. Protein: CASSPLMNTEAFF.